This is a list of T cell receptor beta chains from one sample in a study of T cell repertoires in cytomegalovirus infection. TCRdb ran MiXCR on the reads and lists one entry per CDR3 protein. Altogether around 260,000 distinct CDR3 sequences are present, 9.1% being singletons, with the ten largest covering around 16%. Sequenced material: PBMCs. These receptor sequences come from a human donor in good health (CMV status not recorded). Some clones in this sample may be carry-over from other donors' samples. The CDR3 runs from the conserved cysteine through the conserved F or W. Each record gives: J gene, V gene, CDR3 length, CDR3 protein.

J gene: TRBJ2-2
V gene: TRBV12-3/TRBV12-4
CDR3 length: 14
CDR3 protein: CASSWPGVAGELFF

J gene: TRBJ2-7
V gene: TRBV11-2
CDR3 length: 16
CDR3 protein: CASSLDRAAGSYEQYF

J gene: TRBJ1-2
V gene: TRBV6-2/TRBV6-3
CDR3 length: 13
CDR3 protein: CATGQGPNYGYTF

J gene: TRBJ2-1
V gene: TRBV29-1
CDR3 length: 14
CDR3 protein: CSVAQTAGYNEQFF

J gene: TRBJ2-7
V gene: TRBV25-1
CDR3 length: 15
CDR3 protein: CASSESGRLSYEQYF

J gene: TRBJ2-1
V gene: TRBV20-1
CDR3 length: 15
CDR3 protein: CSARRPGQEPNEQFF

J gene: TRBJ2-1
V gene: TRBV20-1
CDR3 length: 12
CDR3 protein: CSARPPPNEQFF

J gene: TRBJ2-5
V gene: TRBV6-2/TRBV6-3
CDR3 length: 13
CDR3 protein: CASSSEQQETQYF

J gene: TRBJ1-3
V gene: TRBV30
CDR3 length: 13
CDR3 protein: CGGGSSSGNTIYF

J gene: TRBJ1-1
V gene: TRBV7-9
CDR3 length: 16
CDR3 protein: CASTPNSGQLNTEAFF

J gene: TRBJ2-1
V gene: TRBV20-1
CDR3 length: 15
CDR3 protein: CSAEMSAGGMNEQFF

J gene: TRBJ2-3
V gene: TRBV10-3
CDR3 length: 14
CDR3 protein: CAISPRLDPDTQYF

J gene: TRBJ2-5
V gene: TRBV7-2
CDR3 length: 13
CDR3 protein: CASSFTYQETQYF

J gene: TRBJ2-7
V gene: TRBV7-6
CDR3 length: 17
CDR3 protein: CASSLGSAGGRPHEQYF

J gene: TRBJ2-7
V gene: TRBV7-2
CDR3 length: 16
CDR3 protein: CASSLNPSGRGNEQYF

J gene: TRBJ1-2
V gene: TRBV28
CDR3 length: 15
CDR3 protein: CASSSRTYISYGYTF

J gene: TRBJ1-2
V gene: TRBV29-1
CDR3 length: 12
CDR3 protein: CSVDDRNYGYTF

J gene: TRBJ2-7
V gene: TRBV6-6
CDR3 length: 14
CDR3 protein: CASSYLGVRDEQYF

J gene: TRBJ2-5
V gene: TRBV6-2/TRBV6-3
CDR3 length: 17
CDR3 protein: CASSYSPSGEPKETQYF

J gene: TRBJ1-2
V gene: TRBV12-3/TRBV12-4
CDR3 length: 14
CDR3 protein: CASSRDRLNYGYTF

J gene: TRBJ2-3
V gene: TRBV7-2
CDR3 length: 17
CDR3 protein: CASSLGGTSGGANTQYF

J gene: TRBJ2-5
V gene: TRBV5-5
CDR3 length: 14
CDR3 protein: CASSLGGVRETQYF

J gene: TRBJ1-5
V gene: TRBV28
CDR3 length: 14
CDR3 protein: CASSYETDNQPQHF

J gene: TRBJ1-6
V gene: TRBV6-5
CDR3 length: 16
CDR3 protein: CASSYSRQGQNSPLHF

J gene: TRBJ1-2
V gene: TRBV20-1
CDR3 length: 15
CDR3 protein: CSAKGLGQLNYGYTF

J gene: TRBJ2-1
V gene: TRBV11-2
CDR3 length: 15
CDR3 protein: CASSSGLAGGGEQFF

J gene: TRBJ1-4
V gene: TRBV20-1
CDR3 length: 13
CDR3 protein: CSAREPAREKLFF

J gene: TRBJ1-3
V gene: TRBV7-2
CDR3 length: 13
CDR3 protein: CASKQGSGNTIYF

J gene: TRBJ1-3
V gene: TRBV4-3
CDR3 length: 15
CDR3 protein: CASSNYGTSGNTIYF

J gene: TRBJ1-5
V gene: TRBV19
CDR3 length: 16
CDR3 protein: CASRRQAQVGNQPQHF

J gene: TRBJ2-4
V gene: TRBV6-2/TRBV6-3
CDR3 length: 14
CDR3 protein: CASSHGGRRNIQYF

J gene: TRBJ1-5
V gene: TRBV7-9
CDR3 length: 15
CDR3 protein: CASSGDAGGNQPQHF

J gene: TRBJ2-7
V gene: TRBV6-2/TRBV6-3
CDR3 length: 16
CDR3 protein: CASSFSAGGHNYEQYF

J gene: TRBJ2-3
V gene: TRBV7-8
CDR3 length: 17
CDR3 protein: CASSLISASGGADTQYF

J gene: TRBJ2-5
V gene: TRBV7-2
CDR3 length: 13
CDR3 protein: CASSLELQETQYF

J gene: TRBJ1-5
V gene: TRBV18
CDR3 length: 14
CDR3 protein: CASSPTGQNQPQHF

J gene: TRBJ1-4
V gene: TRBV6-2/TRBV6-3
CDR3 length: 13
CDR3 protein: CASSSRAAEKLFF

J gene: TRBJ1-2
V gene: TRBV12-3/TRBV12-4
CDR3 length: 14
CDR3 protein: CASREWGANYGYTF

J gene: TRBJ2-1
V gene: TRBV5-6
CDR3 length: 12
CDR3 protein: CASSLASGEQFF

J gene: TRBJ2-1
V gene: TRBV28
CDR3 length: 17
CDR3 protein: CASSSGAGLAGGNEQFF

J gene: TRBJ2-2
V gene: TRBV7-2
CDR3 length: 15
CDR3 protein: CASSLGGGVPGELFF

J gene: TRBJ1-5
V gene: TRBV7-2
CDR3 length: 13
CDR3 protein: CASRRGAGQPQHF

J gene: TRBJ1-4
V gene: TRBV9
CDR3 length: 15
CDR3 protein: CASSPTVATNEKLFF

J gene: TRBJ2-3
V gene: TRBV12-3/TRBV12-4
CDR3 length: 16
CDR3 protein: CASSLGWPQSTDTQYF

J gene: TRBJ1-1
V gene: TRBV19
CDR3 length: 13
CDR3 protein: CASSFDRDTEAFF